Included here is one T cell receptor (beta chain) sequence, with context. What it binds is unknown. Samples came from axillary lymph nodes draining the breast cancer. Looked up from germline, CDR1 is MNHNS and CDR2 is SASEGT. The length of the CDR3 is 13 residues. V was pared by 5 bases and J by 8 bases, with 13 bases between. These data originate in a study of breast tumors, draining lymph nodes, adjacent tissues. From the multiplex PCR reads, TCRdb called clonotypes with MiXCR, one entry per CDR3 protein. The table lists about 180,000 distinct CDR3 sequences, about 33% of them singletons. Study results and caveats: Tumor TCR diversity was below lymph nodes but above nontumor tissue. Data fit most tumor T cells coming from lymph node, expanding in tumor. Compared with basal-like, luminal-like tumors shared significantly more repertoire with nontumor tissue. That most tumor T cells come from lymph nodes remained unproven.

Sequencing was performed on axillary lymph node tissue. The chain employs TRBV6-1 and TRBJ2-1; TRBD1 might be the D (6 bases). This sequence was found in a female donor with breast cancer. Some clones in this sample may be carry-over from other donors' samples. CDR3 sequence: CASSHGTTDEQFF. In nucleotides, the CDR3 is TGTGCCAGCAGTCACGGGACAACCGATGAGCAGTTCTTC.